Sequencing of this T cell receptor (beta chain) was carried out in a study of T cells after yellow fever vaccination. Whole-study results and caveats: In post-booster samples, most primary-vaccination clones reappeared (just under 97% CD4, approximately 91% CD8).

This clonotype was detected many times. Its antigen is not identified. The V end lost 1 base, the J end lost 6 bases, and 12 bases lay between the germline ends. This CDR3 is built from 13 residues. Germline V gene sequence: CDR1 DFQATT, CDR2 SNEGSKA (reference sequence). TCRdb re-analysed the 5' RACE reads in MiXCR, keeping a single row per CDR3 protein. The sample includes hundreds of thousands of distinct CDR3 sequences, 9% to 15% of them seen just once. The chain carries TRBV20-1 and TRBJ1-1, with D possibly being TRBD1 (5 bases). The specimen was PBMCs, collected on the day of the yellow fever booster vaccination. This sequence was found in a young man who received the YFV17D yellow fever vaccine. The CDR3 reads CSARVFVGAEAFF. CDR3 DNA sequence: TGCAGTGCTAGAGTATTTGTGGGGGCTGAAGCTTTCTTT.